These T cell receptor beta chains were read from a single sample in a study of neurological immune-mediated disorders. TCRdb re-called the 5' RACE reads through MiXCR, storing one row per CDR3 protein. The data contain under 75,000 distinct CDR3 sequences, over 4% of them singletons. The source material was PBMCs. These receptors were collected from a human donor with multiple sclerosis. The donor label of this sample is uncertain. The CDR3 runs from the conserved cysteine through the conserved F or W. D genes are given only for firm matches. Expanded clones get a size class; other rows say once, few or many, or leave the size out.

CASSQPSGQGYGYTF,TGCGCCAGCAGCCAACCTTCGGGACAGGGGTATGGCTACACCTTC,TRBV4-1,TRBD1,TRBJ1-2,many
CASSPGTGRHLNYGYTF,TGCGCCAGCAGCCCCGGGACAGGCCGTCACCTAAACTATGGCTACACCTTC,TRBV5-1,TRBD1,TRBJ1-2,few
CAISERGGYTEAFF,TGTGCCATCAGTGAAAGGGGGGGCTATACTGAAGCTTTCTTT,TRBV10-3,-,TRBJ1-1,many
CASSPRQGRTNYGYTF,TGTGCCAGCAGCCCACGACAGGGGCGCACTAACTATGGCTACACCTTC,TRBV11-2,TRBD1,TRBJ1-2,many
CASSPGAIQNEKLFF,TGCGCCAGCAGCCCAGGGGCGATTCAGAATGAAAAACTGTTTTTT,TRBV5-1,-,TRBJ1-4,many
CASSRTSGGAADTQYF,TGCGCCAGCAGCCGGACTAGCGGGGGGGCTGCAGATACGCAGTATTTT,TRBV4-1,TRBD2,TRBJ2-3,-
CASSPDRAGANVLTF,TGCGCCAGCAGCCCAGACAGGGCTGGGGCCAACGTCCTGACTTTC,TRBV5-1,TRBD1,TRBJ2-6,many
CASSADRGRDTQYF,TGCGCCAGCAGCGCAGACAGGGGGCGAGATACGCAGTATTTT,TRBV5-1,TRBD1,TRBJ2-3,many
CASSGQGIYEQYF,TGTGCCAGCAGCGGACAGGGGATCTACGAGCAGTACTTC,TRBV28,TRBD1,TRBJ2-7,many
CASSFHQVGGQPQHF,TGTGCCAGCAGCTTCCACCAAGTGGGGGGGCAGCCCCAGCATTTT,TRBV5-5,-,TRBJ1-5,many
CASSYGFEAEGYGYTF,TGTGCCAGCAGTTACGGGTTTGAGGCTGAGGGATATGGCTACACCTTC,TRBV6-5,-,TRBJ1-2,many
CASSMGIEGNTIYF,TGTGCCAGCAGCATGGGGATAGAGGGAAACACCATATATTTT,TRBV5-4,-,TRBJ1-3,few
CASSRGTDAYEQYF,TGTGCCAGCAGCCGGGGGACAGACGCCTACGAGCAGTACTTC,TRBV3-1,TRBD1,TRBJ2-7,few
CASSLNHPPPSYGYTF,TGTGCCAGCAGTTTAAATCACCCCCCCCCCTCCTATGGCTACACCTTC,TRBV12-3/TRBV12-4,-,TRBJ1-2,many